The present T cell receptor beta chain was sequenced within a study of blood T cell repertoires in COVID-19. Study overall: Collection of acute and convalescent COVID-19 samples took place in the United States, Italy and Spain.

As processed by the authors: For nucleated cells, counts were estimated from reference gene primer amplification. Sequencing was performed with immunoSEQ multiplex PCR; in TCRdb, only in-frame clones are kept and a portion is missing. The D gene and trimming were derived from the DNA, and the V and J assignments and clone size from that table. The sample shows under 100,000 clones, roughly four fifths of them seen only once. Input material: peripheral blood. This clonotype was sampled from a man aged 55 to 69 with acute or convalescent COVID-19.

CDR3 coding DNA: TGTGCCAGCAGTAAAAGACAGGGATGGTATGAGCAGTTCTTC. Translating gives CASSKRQGWYEQFF. The V and J genes are TRBV27 and TRBJ2-1, with TRBD1 matching 7 bases. CDR3 size: 14 residues. Trimming cost V 5 bases and J 8 bases; bases outside gene matches: 9. Germline-derived CDR1 and CDR2 are MNHEY and SMNVEV (reference sequence).